The 28 T cell receptor beta chains below come from one sample, sequenced in a study of blood T cell repertoires in COVID-19. This table comes from immunoSEQ multiplex PCR, and its TCRdb copy is limited to in-frame clones, with some not included. Here the sample spans 120,000 or so clones, approximately 82% being singletons. The specimen sequenced was peripheral blood. These TCRs come from a woman aged 80 or over with acute or convalescent COVID-19.

The chain has TRBV11-2 and TRBJ1-1; 7 positions agree with TRBD1. Germline assignment: CDR1 SGHAT and CDR2 FQNNGV. The V gene end was trimmed by 2 bases and the J gene end by 0 bases; junction bases not matched to a gene: 3. The CDR3 runs to 15 residues. The CDR3 nucleotides read TGTGCCAGCAGCTTATCGACAGGGTTGAACACTGAAGCTTTCTTT. Protein product: CASSLSTGLNTEAFF.

The chain carries TRBV20-1 and TRBJ2-3; no firm D call. There are 11 residues in the CDR3. In germline, CDR1 is DFQATT, CDR2 SNEGSKA (reference sequence). V was shortened by 7 bases and J by 6 bases, with 11 bases between the two germline ends. The CDR3 coding sequence is TGCAGTGGTACAGTGTTGGATACGCAGTATTTT. Translated, it gives CSGTVLDTQYF.

CDR3 nucleotide sequence: TGCGCCAGCAGTGGAGTGCAGGGGCCCCGAGAGACCCAGTACTTC. Translation: CASSGVQGPRETQYF. The chain carries TRBV10-2 and TRBJ2-5; maybe TRBD1 (6 bases). V shed 4 bases and J shed 4 bases, with 16 bases lying between them. Per the germline V gene, CDR1 is WSHSY and CDR2 is SAAADI. The CDR3 loop spans 15 amino acids.

This clone was counted between two and nine times. This chain uses TRBV2 with TRBJ2-5, with TRBD2 matching over 8 bases. The germline gives CDR1 SNHLY, CDR2 FYNNEI. CDR3 length equals 14 residues. The J segment lost 4 bases and the V segment lost 6 bases, leaving 7 bases of the junction unmatched. CDR3 residues: CASRSGGGTETQYF. For the CDR3, the DNA is TGTGCCAGCAGATCCGGGGGGGGAACAGAGACCCAGTACTTC.

This clone has only one observation. The rearrangement uses TRBV6-6 and TRBJ1-6; D perhaps matches TRBD1 (6 bases). V lost 1 base to trimming and J lost 7 bases, with 14 bases between them. The germline V gene has CDR1 MNHNY and CDR2 SVGAGI (reference sequence). The CDR3 extends over 16 amino acids. The CDR3 sequence is CASSYFGGRGNSPLHF. DNA for the CDR3: TGTGCCAGCAGTTACTTCGGGGGGCGAGGAAATTCACCCCTCCACTTT.

The chain links TRBV9 to TRBJ2-2; a weak D match, TRBD2 (5 bases). CDR1 and CDR2 (germline): SGDLS, YYNGEE. CDR3 size: 14 residues. V lost 4 bases to trimming and J lost 3 bases, with 10 bases between them. DNA of the CDR3: TGTGCCAGCAGCCTAGGAGGCGACACCGGGGAGCTGTTTTTT. Protein sequence: CASSLGGDTGELFF.

The genes are TRBV7-9 and TRBJ1-1, with TRBD1 matching over 7 bases. With V trimmed by 5 bases and J by 5 bases, 11 bases remained unmatched. This CDR3 contains 15 residues. The germline V gene has CDR1 SEHNR and CDR2 FQNEAQ (reference sequence). CDR3 region: CASSPRQGGWTEAFF. The CDR3 DNA reads as TGTGCCAGCAGCCCGAGACAGGGCGGGTGGACTGAAGCTTTCTTT.

This clone was counted a single time. V is TRBV4-2 and J is TRBJ1-3; D ambiguous. The V gene lost 3 bases and the J gene lost 5 bases, with 17 bases spanning the gap. The CDR3 has 16 residues. The V gene's germline CDR1 is LGHNA and CDR2 YNFKEQ. CDR3 coding DNA: TGTGCCAGCAGCCACTCCCTGGGAGACCCCCGAAACACCATATATTTT. This gives the protein CASSHSLGDPRNTIYF.

This chain uses TRBV11-1 with TRBJ2-5; 7 bases agree with TRBD1. The CDR3 consists of 13 residues. V lost 5 bases, J lost 5 bases, and 5 bases stayed unmatched. CDR1 is SGHAT, CDR2 FQDESV, per germline (reference sequence). CDR3 protein: CASSGQAPETQYF. CDR3 in DNA: TGTGCCAGCAGCGGACAGGCTCCTGAGACCCAGTACTTC.

The chain employs TRBV19 and TRBJ2-2, with a weak D call TRBD1 (5 bases). Per germline, CDR1 LNHDA and CDR2 SQIVND (reference sequence). The V gene lost 1 base and the J gene lost 2 bases, with 8 bases spanning the gap. The CDR3 spans 15 residues. This chain's CDR3 is CASSIVGHNTGELFF. Written as DNA, the CDR3 is TGTGCCAGTAGTATAGTGGGGCACAACACCGGGGAGCTGTTTTTT. The whole variable domain, remainder taken from reference TRBV19 and TRBJ2-2, is DGGITQSPKYLFRKEGQNVTLSCEQNLNHDAMYWYRQDPGQGLRLIYYSQIVNDFQKGDIAEGYSVSREKKESFPLTVTSAQKNPTAFYLCASSIVGHNTGELFFGEGSRLTVL.

The chain employs TRBV27 and TRBJ2-2; no clear D. Trimming took 4 bases from V and 8 from J, leaving 14 bases between them. This CDR3 spans 14 amino acids. Germline CDR1 MNHEY, CDR2 SMNVEV (reference sequence). In DNA form, the CDR3 reads TGTGCCAGCAGTTACCACCGAACTTCAGGGGAGCTGTTTTTT. Protein product: CASSYHRTSGELFF.

In this sample, this clone turned up once. The chain links TRBV2 to TRBJ1-6; 9 bases line up with TRBD1. Germline lookup yields CDR1 SNHLY and CDR2 FYNNEI. The J segment lost 9 bases and the V segment lost 6 bases, leaving 6 bases of the junction unmatched. The CDR3 is made up of 14 amino acids. The chain's CDR3 is CASSQRDRVSPLHF. CDR3 bases: TGTGCCAGCAGCCAGCGGGACAGGGTTTCACCCCTCCACTTT.

The chain uses TRBV18 and TRBJ2-7; perhaps TRBD2 as D (6 bases). In germline, CDR1 is KGHSH, CDR2 LQKENI. Trimming stripped 6 bases from V and 4 bases from J, with 16 bases between. The CDR3 totals 14 residues. The CDR3 reads CASSRDQTGYEQYF. The CDR3 DNA is TGTGCCAGCTCGCGGGACCAAACCGGTTACGAGCAGTACTTC.

The chain links TRBV7-3 to TRBJ2-5; 12 bases fit TRBD1. V lost 5 bases, J lost 7 bases, and 11 bases stayed unmatched. Looked up from germline, CDR1 is SGHTA and CDR2 is FQGTGA. CDR3 length: 16 amino acids. Here the CDR3 reads CASSPTGTGGAGTQYF. The CDR3, as DNA: TGTGCCAGCAGCCCAACCGGGACAGGGGGCGCGGGGACCCAGTACTTC.

The chain couples TRBV29-1 to TRBJ2-7; 7 bases are shared with TRBD2. V lost 0 bases to trimming and J lost 3 bases; unmatched junction nucleotides: 2. Per the germline V gene, CDR1 is SQVTM and CDR2 is ANQGSEA. The CDR3 has 13 residues. This CDR3 is CSVEDPGGYEQYF. The CDR3 DNA is TGCAGCGTTGAAGACCCGGGGGGCTACGAGCAGTACTTC.

This sequence joins TRBV4-2 and TRBJ1-1; a possible D gene is TRBD1 (5 bases). Germline V CDR1 and CDR2: LGHNA, YNFKEQ. The V gene lost 1 base and the J gene lost 4 bases, with 13 bases spanning the gap. The CDR3 runs 15 residues. CDR3 in DNA: TGTGCCAGCAGCCAAGGTAGGGGCGGGGGCACTGAAGCTTTCTTT. Translating it yields CASSQGRGGGTEAFF.

This rearrangement joins TRBV4-1 to TRBJ1-5, with a weak D call TRBD1 (5 bases). This CDR3 is built from 15 residues. The germline V gene encodes CDR1 MGHRA and CDR2 YSYEKL. Trimming took 0 bases from V and 6 from J, leaving 12 bases between them. For the CDR3, the DNA is TGCGCCAGCAGCCAAGATGGGGTCAGGGCTCAGCCCCAGCATTTT. Amino acid sequence: CASSQDGVRAQPQHF.

This chain uses TRBV27 with TRBJ1-1, with 8 bases aligning to TRBD1. Germline assignment: CDR1 MNHEY and CDR2 SMNVEV (reference sequence). Trimming removed 6 bases from V and 12 bases from J; junction bases left unmatched: 9. The CDR3 contains 12 residues. CDR3 sequence: CASSGYGTGTFF. CDR3 DNA: TGTGCCAGCAGCGGGTATGGGACAGGAACTTTCTTT.

The V call is TRBV27, the J call TRBJ2-7; a weak D match, TRBD2 (5 bases). V lost 6 bases and J lost 0, with 9 bases in between. CDR3 length: 13 amino acids. Germline assignment: CDR1 MNHEY and CDR2 SMNVEV (reference sequence). The CDR3 bases are TGTGCCAGCAGAGCCAGCGGCTCCTACGAGCAGTACTTC. It translates to CASRASGSYEQYF.

The chain carries TRBV3-1 (or the pseudogene TRBV3-2) and TRBJ2-7; D is ambiguous. Germline-derived CDR1 and CDR2 are LGHDT and YNNKEL (reference sequence). V was shortened by 5 bases and J by 2 bases, with 7 bases between the two germline ends. There are 12 residues in the CDR3. The chain's CDR3 is CASSDAAYEQYF. The DNA of the CDR3 is TGTGCCAGCAGCGATGCGGCCTACGAGCAGTACTTC.

This chain uses TRBV11-2 with TRBJ2-3; TRBD2 matches 7 bases. This CDR3 spans 18 amino acids. CDR1 is SGHAT and CDR2 is FQNNGV in the germline V gene. With V trimmed by 0 bases and J by 0 bases, 9 bases remained unmatched. This CDR3 is CASSLDLWGGSSTDTQYF. CDR3 sequence (DNA): TGTGCCAGCAGCTTAGATCTCTGGGGCGGGAGCAGCACAGATACGCAGTATTTT.

The chain links TRBV11-1 to TRBJ2-7; 13 nucleotides agree with TRBD2. This CDR3 is built from 15 residues. V was clipped by 3 bases and J by 7 bases; unmatched bases: 6. CDR1 is SGHAT and CDR2 is FQDESV in the germline V gene (reference sequence). CDR3 sequence: CASSFSGLAGEEQYF. Here the CDR3 DNA reads TGTGCCAGCAGCTTCTCCGGACTAGCGGGAGAGGAGCAGTACTTC.

This clone was counted between two and nine times. The CDR3 loop is CASSPRVGANEKLFF. In DNA, the CDR3 is TGCGCCAGCAGTCCGAGGGTAGGTGCTAATGAAAAACTGTTTTTT. The genes are TRBV10-2 and TRBJ1-4; D gene unclear. Trimming left V 5 bases short and J 3 bases short, with 13 bases between. Germline values: CDR1 WSHSY, CDR2 SAAADI. CDR3 length equals 15 residues.

The rearrangement joins TRBV5-1 to TRBJ2-5, with TRBD2 matching over 7 bases. V gave up 0 bases and J gave up 2 bases; unmatched junction bases: 4. CDR3 size: 15 residues. The germline V gene encodes CDR1 SGHRS and CDR2 YFSETQ. In DNA form, the CDR3 reads TGCGCCAGCAGCTTGGTATCTAGCGGTCAAGAGACCCAGTACTTC. Its protein product is CASSLVSSGQETQYF.

CDR3 bases: TGTGCCAGCAGTCCCATCGGCGGGTACGAGCAGTACTTC. Protein sequence: CASSPIGGYEQYF. The chain combines TRBV27 with TRBJ2-7, with a possible D match to TRBD2 (5 bases). Germline CDR1 reads MNHEY; CDR2 reads SMNVEV (reference sequence). The germline V and J ends were trimmed by 5 bases and 4 bases, with 12 bases remaining between them. The CDR3 covers 13 residues.

This clone is a singleton in its sample. This chain links TRBV7-6 with TRBJ2-3, with TRBD2 matching 9 bases. V dropped 2 bases and J dropped 5; count of bases not matched to a gene: 11. The CDR3 contains 17 residues. Germline V lookup: CDR1 SGHVS, CDR2 FNYEAQ. CDR3 sequence reads: CASSLQPAGGPLDTQYF. CDR3 in DNA: TGTGCCAGCAGCTTACAGCCGGCGGGAGGGCCATTAGATACGCAGTATTTT.

The V and J genes are TRBV5-1 and TRBJ1-2, with 7 bases lining up with TRBD1. Germline trimming cut 5 bases from V and 7 bases from J; bases unmatched to any gene: 14. Germline lookup yields CDR1 SGHRS and CDR2 YFSETQ. CDR3 size: 15 residues. CDR3 DNA: TGCGCCAGCAGGATTAACCAGGGGGGCCGTGGTGGCTACACCTTC. It encodes CASRINQGGRGGYTF.

The chain links TRBV7-3 to TRBJ2-5; possible D gene TRBD2, 5 bases. V lost 0 bases, J lost 5 bases, and 13 bases lay in between. The germline V gene has CDR1 SGHTA and CDR2 FQGTGA. The CDR3 loop spans 15 amino acids. This CDR3 reads CASSLTGQPGETQYF. Here the CDR3 DNA reads TGTGCCAGCAGCTTAACAGGGCAGCCGGGGGAGACCCAGTACTTC.